Shown below are 22 T cell receptor beta chains from a single sample sequenced in a study of siplizumab effects on memory and regulatory T cells. Some clones are missing from TCRdb's copy, which holds only in-frame ones; the method was immunoSEQ multiplex PCR. The sample holds some 100,000 clones, just under 95% seen once. Sequenced material: non-Treg CD4+ T cells sorted from blood. The receptors were sampled from a human donor in good health.

The rearrangement joins TRBV2 to TRBJ2-2; tentative D call: TRBD1 (6 bases). V lost 5 bases, J lost 2 bases, and 12 bases lay in between. Germline CDR1 is SNHLY and CDR2 is FYNNEI. CDR3 length: 15 amino acids. Here the CDR3 reads CASSQDRVNTGELFF. For the CDR3, the DNA is TGTGCCAGCAGTCAGGACAGAGTAAACACCGGGGAGCTGTTTTTT.

The V call is TRBV18, the J call TRBJ2-7; D gene ambiguous. Germline values: CDR1 KGHSH, CDR2 LQKENI. Deletions cut 4 bases from V and 2 bases from J, with 9 bases between. The CDR3 runs to 13 residues. CDR3 protein: CASSLSMAYEQYF. CDR3 bases: TGTGCCAGCTCACTCTCAATGGCCTACGAGCAGTACTTC.

The chain links TRBV28 to TRBJ1-2, with a possible D match to TRBD1 (5 bases). Germline V gives CDR1 MDHEN, CDR2 SYDVKM. This CDR3 has 15 residues. With 2 bases removed from V and 4 bases from J, the gap between germline ends came to 14 bases. The CDR3 loop reads CASSLQGGEPYGYTF. The CDR3 DNA reads TGTGCCAGCAGTTTACAGGGCGGGGAGCCCTATGGCTACACCTTC.

The rearrangement joins TRBV5-1 to TRBJ1-2; no clear D. Germline V CDR1 and CDR2: SGHRS, YFSETQ. V shed 0 bases and J shed 5 bases, with 8 bases lying between them. The CDR3 sequence is 13 residues long. CDR3 region: CASSLAVGYGYTF. For the CDR3, the DNA is TGCGCCAGCAGCTTGGCTGTGGGGTATGGCTACACCTTC.

The V and J genes are TRBV18 and TRBJ1-1; D might be TRBD1 (5 bases). CDR1 is KGHSH and CDR2 is LQKENI in the germline V gene. Trimming removed 4 bases from V and 3 bases from J, with 6 bases in between. The CDR3 sequence is 12 residues long. CDR3 sequence reads: CASSLGDTEAFF. The CDR3 DNA reads TGTGCCAGCTCACTGGGGGACACTGAAGCTTTCTTT.

The chain couples TRBV5-1 to TRBJ2-7; 9 bases align to TRBD1. The germline V gene has CDR1 SGHRS and CDR2 YFSETQ. CDR3 length: 15 amino acids. Unmatched junction bases numbered 8, after V lost 4 bases and J lost 3 bases. Here the CDR3 DNA reads TGCGCCAGCAGCCGCGCGGGACAGGGTTTCTACGAGCAGTACTTC. It translates to CASSRAGQGFYEQYF.

This chain joins TRBV5-5 and TRBJ1-2, with D maybe TRBD1 (5 bases). The CDR3 totals 15 residues. In germline, CDR1 is SGHKS, CDR2 YYEKEE (reference sequence). The V end was cut by 2 bases, the J end by 8 bases, with 19 bases between. DNA for the CDR3: TGTGCCAGCAGCTTTCAGGGTACGAGTCGTTACGGCTACACCTTC. This codes for CASSFQGTSRYGYTF.

This clone has just a few counts. The chain is built from TRBV4-2 and TRBJ1-6; perhaps TRBD1 as D (6 bases). The CDR3 sequence is 15 residues long. Germline values: CDR1 LGHNA, CDR2 YNFKEQ. Deletions cut 0 bases from V and 9 bases from J, with 12 bases between. In DNA form, the CDR3 reads TGTGCCAGCAGCCAAGAGGGAACAGGGTTTTCACCCCTCCACTTT. Translation gives CASSQEGTGFSPLHF.

This chain connects TRBV25-1 to TRBJ2-7, with 7 bases aligning to TRBD1. The ends lost 5 bases at V and 3 bases at J; junction bases unmatched: 7. The germline V gene has CDR1 MGHDK and CDR2 SYGVNS. This CDR3 contains 14 residues. In nucleotides, the CDR3 is TGTGCCAGCAGTCCACGGGGACAGTACTACGAGCAGTACTTC. This translates into CASSPRGQYYEQYF.

This clone was counted once. The chain is built from TRBV19 and TRBJ1-2, with 8 positions matching TRBD1. Trimming cost V 8 bases and J 8 bases; bases outside gene matches: 16. CDR3 length: 15 amino acids. From germline, CDR1 is LNHDA and CDR2 SQIVND (reference sequence). In DNA, the CDR3 is TGTGCCAGTTCTATTCTATCCGGGACAGGAGGCGGCTACACCTTC. Protein product: CASSILSGTGGGYTF.

This chain links TRBV29-1 with TRBJ2-7; possibly TRBD1 for D (6 bases). The V gene lost 0 bases and the J gene lost 0 bases, with 9 bases spanning the gap. Germline-derived CDR1 and CDR2 are SQVTM and ANQGSEA. The CDR3 covers 14 residues. The CDR3, as DNA: TGCAGCGTTGAAGATCACAGGGCCTCCTACGAGCAGTACTTC. The encoded protein is CSVEDHRASYEQYF.

This clone was seen just once. The genes are TRBV5-4 and TRBJ1-5; 12 positions match TRBD1. This CDR3 has 14 amino acids. The J segment lost 10 bases and the V segment lost 4 bases, leaving 6 bases of the junction unmatched. Germline V gives CDR1 SGHNT, CDR2 YYREEE (reference sequence). The CDR3 loop is CASSPGTGGGPQHF. As DNA, the CDR3 is TGTGCCAGCAGCCCCGGGACAGGGGGCGGTCCCCAGCATTTT.

The chain carries TRBV18 and TRBJ2-7, with 9 nucleotides matching TRBD1. The CDR3 totals 14 residues. V gave up 5 bases and J gave up 2 bases; unmatched junction bases: 4. CDR1 KGHSH and CDR2 LQKENI come from the germline V gene. The CDR3 DNA is TGTGCCAGCTCAGTACGACAGGGGGCCTACGAGCAGTACTTC. Its translation is CASSVRQGAYEQYF.

This clone was observed once. The chain has TRBV11-2 and TRBJ2-7, with 7 bases aligning to TRBD2. The CDR3 sequence is 15 residues long. J gave up 0 bases and V 2 bases, and 4 bases lay outside the gene matches. Looked up from germline, CDR1 is SGHAT and CDR2 is FQNNGV. The CDR3 sequence: CASSLPGGNSYEQYF. In nucleotides, the CDR3 is TGTGCCAGCAGCTTACCGGGAGGCAACTCCTACGAGCAGTACTTC.

V and J are TRBV28 and TRBJ1-2; D gene uncertain. This CDR3 has 13 residues. The germline V and J ends were trimmed by 2 bases and 4 bases, with 8 bases remaining between them. The germline gives CDR1 MDHEN, CDR2 SYDVKM. The CDR3 sequence is CASSLRGGYGYTF. CDR3 in DNA: TGTGCCAGCAGTTTAAGAGGCGGCTATGGCTACACCTTC.

This chain links TRBV7-8 with TRBJ1-2; 8 nucleotides match TRBD1. The CDR3 runs to 14 residues. V trimming: 5 bases; J trimming: 5 bases; junction bases outside the gene matches: 7. In germline, CDR1 is SGHVS, CDR2 FQNEAQ. The CDR3 loop is CASSPRDRSYGYTF. The CDR3 nucleotides read TGTGCCAGCAGCCCGAGGGACAGGTCTTATGGCTACACCTTC.

The rearrangement links TRBV5-1 to TRBJ2-3; no definite D call. CDR3 size: 15 residues. Trimming took off 4 bases at V and 2 bases at J, with 14 bases between the two ends. Germline V gene data show CDR1 as SGHRS and CDR2 as YFSETQ. The CDR3 here is CASSLTPTLTDTQYF. For the CDR3, the DNA is TGCGCCAGCAGCCTGACACCCACCCTCACAGATACGCAGTATTTT.

The chain has TRBV11-2 and TRBJ2-1, with 7 bases aligning to TRBD1. The J segment lost 12 bases and the V segment lost 3 bases, leaving 11 bases of the junction unmatched. There are 14 residues in the CDR3. Looked up from germline, CDR1 is SGHAT and CDR2 is FQNNGV. The CDR3 sequence is CASSFASGAGGQFF. Written as DNA, the CDR3 is TGTGCCAGCAGCTTTGCCTCTGGGGCAGGGGGGCAGTTCTTC.

The DNA of the CDR3 is TGTGCCAGCAGCTTAGGCGGCCTAGACCAAGAGACCCAGTACTTC. Translation gives CASSLGGLDQETQYF. The chain uses TRBV11-2 and TRBJ2-5; D remains ambiguous. There are 15 residues in the CDR3. CDR1 and CDR2 (germline): SGHAT, FQNNGV. V lost 1 base and J lost 0, with 9 bases in between.

The gene calls are TRBV7-2 and TRBJ2-3; 7 bases line up with TRBD1. CDR3 length equals 15 residues. With 5 bases clipped from V and 2 bases from J, the junction kept 7 bases outside the gene matches. Germline V gene data show CDR1 as SGHTA and CDR2 as FQGNSA. CDR3 sequence: CASSPQGTATDTQYF. CDR3 nucleotides: TGTGCCAGCAGCCCCCAGGGGACAGCCACAGATACGCAGTATTTT.

The chain employs TRBV19 and TRBJ1-5; D is undetermined. Germline V gene data show CDR1 as LNHDA and CDR2 as SQIVND (reference sequence). V dropped 4 bases and J dropped 1 base, with 11 bases sitting between them. The CDR3 has 15 amino acids. The CDR3 reads CASSTGPSSNQPQHF. The CDR3 DNA follows: TGTGCCAGTAGTACTGGGCCGTCGAGCAATCAGCCCCAGCATTTT.

V gene TRBV18 combines with J gene TRBJ2-5; D is possibly TRBD2 (5 bases). From germline, CDR1 is KGHSH and CDR2 LQKENI. Trimming removed 6 bases from V and 0 bases from J, with 14 bases in between. The CDR3 loop spans 15 amino acids. The CDR3 loop reads CASSLGEPYQETQYF. The CDR3 DNA reads TGTGCCAGCTCCCTCGGGGAACCGTACCAAGAGACCCAGTACTTC.